This TCR beta chain comes out of a study of early T cells in non-severe SARS-CoV-2 infection. Study as a whole: The authors sequenced bulk RNA from unsorted whole blood, leaving chains unpaired.

Each single cDNA molecule received a unique molecular identifier. TCRdb re-derived calls from the 5' RACE reads in MiXCR, one entry per CDR3 protein. The sample includes about 45,000 distinct CDR3 sequences, roughly 11% of them seen just once. Germline CDR1 SGHRS, CDR2 YFSETQ. CDR3 length equals 15 residues. The V end was cut by 7 bases, the J end by 2 bases, with 16 bases between. Study-level findings and limits: VDJdb-based annotation leaned toward anti-spike CD8 responses and missed private and CD4 specificities.

As for this clonotype: Antigen specificity is unknown.

This chain joins TRBV5-1 and TRBJ2-1; D might be TRBD2 (5 bases). The specimen sequenced was whole blood. The sequence derives from an adult who was a healthcare worker with PCR-confirmed SARS-CoV-2 infection or an uninfected control (not recorded which). The CDR3 protein is CASSREGRTYNEQFF. CDR3 bases: TGCGCCAGCTCCCGTGAGGGCAGGACCTACAATGAGCAGTTCTTC.